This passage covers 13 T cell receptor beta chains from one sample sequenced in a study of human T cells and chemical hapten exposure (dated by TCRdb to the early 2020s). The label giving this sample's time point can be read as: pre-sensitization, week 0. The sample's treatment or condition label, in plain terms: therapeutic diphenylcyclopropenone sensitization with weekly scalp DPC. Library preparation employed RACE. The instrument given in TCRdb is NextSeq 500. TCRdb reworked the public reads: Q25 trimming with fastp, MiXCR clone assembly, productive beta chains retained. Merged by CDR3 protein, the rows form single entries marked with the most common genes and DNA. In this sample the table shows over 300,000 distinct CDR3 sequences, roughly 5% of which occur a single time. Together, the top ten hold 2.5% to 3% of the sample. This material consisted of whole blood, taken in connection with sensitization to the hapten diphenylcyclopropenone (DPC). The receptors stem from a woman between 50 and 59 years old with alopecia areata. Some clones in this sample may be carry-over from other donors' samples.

This CDR3 is CASTTPGQPYGYTF. Written as DNA, the CDR3 is TGTGCCAGCACCACTCCCGGACAGCCCTATGGCTACACCTTC. This chain joins TRBV5-4 and TRBJ1-2, with a weak D call TRBD1 (6 bases). The germline V gene has CDR1 SGHNT and CDR2 YYREEE (reference sequence). V gave up 6 bases and J gave up 4 bases, with 16 bases separating them. The CDR3 length is 14 residues.

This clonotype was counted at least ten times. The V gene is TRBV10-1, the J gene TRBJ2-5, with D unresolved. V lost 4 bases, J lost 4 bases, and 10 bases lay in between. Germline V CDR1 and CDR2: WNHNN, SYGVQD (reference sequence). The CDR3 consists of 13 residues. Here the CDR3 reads CASSVAQRETQYF. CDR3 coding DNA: TGCGCCAGCAGTGTGGCCCAGCGAGAGACCCAGTACTTC.

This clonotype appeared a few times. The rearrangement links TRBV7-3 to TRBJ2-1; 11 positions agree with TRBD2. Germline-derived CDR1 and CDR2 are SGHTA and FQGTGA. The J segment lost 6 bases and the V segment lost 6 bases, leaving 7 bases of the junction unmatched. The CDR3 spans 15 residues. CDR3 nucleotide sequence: TGTGCCAGCAGGGATGGGACTAGCGGACGCAATGAGCAGTTCTTC. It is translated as CASRDGTSGRNEQFF.

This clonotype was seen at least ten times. Here the CDR3 reads CASSLGGRRRGLEDTQYF. The DNA for the CDR3 is TGCGCCAGCAGCTTGGGAGGTAGGCGCAGGGGGCTGGAAGATACGCAGTATTTT. This chain connects TRBV5-1 to TRBJ2-3, with TRBD1 identical over 8 bases. J lost 5 bases, V lost 0 bases, and 14 bases had no gene match. The CDR3 length is 18 residues. Germline V CDR1 and CDR2: SGHRS, YFSETQ.

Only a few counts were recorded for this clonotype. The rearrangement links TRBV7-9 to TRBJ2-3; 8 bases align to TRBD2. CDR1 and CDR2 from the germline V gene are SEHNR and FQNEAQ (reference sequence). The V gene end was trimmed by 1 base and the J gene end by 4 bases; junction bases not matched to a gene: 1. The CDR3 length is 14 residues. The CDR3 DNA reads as TGTGCCAGCAGCTTAGGGCGGGAGGCAGATACGCAGTATTTT. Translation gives CASSLGREADTQYF.

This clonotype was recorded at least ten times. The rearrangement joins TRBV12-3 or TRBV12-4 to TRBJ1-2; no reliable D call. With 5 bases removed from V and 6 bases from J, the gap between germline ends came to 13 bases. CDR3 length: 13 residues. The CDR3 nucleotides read TGTGCCAGCAGTCCCCCAGCCGTAAATGGCTACACCTTC. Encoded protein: CASSPPAVNGYTF.

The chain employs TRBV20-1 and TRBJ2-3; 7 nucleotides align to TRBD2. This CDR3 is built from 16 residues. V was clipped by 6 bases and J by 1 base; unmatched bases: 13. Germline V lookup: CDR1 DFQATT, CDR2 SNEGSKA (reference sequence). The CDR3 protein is CSATSLADWGTDTQYF. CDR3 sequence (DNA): TGCAGTGCCACCAGCCTAGCGGATTGGGGCACAGATACGCAGTATTTT.

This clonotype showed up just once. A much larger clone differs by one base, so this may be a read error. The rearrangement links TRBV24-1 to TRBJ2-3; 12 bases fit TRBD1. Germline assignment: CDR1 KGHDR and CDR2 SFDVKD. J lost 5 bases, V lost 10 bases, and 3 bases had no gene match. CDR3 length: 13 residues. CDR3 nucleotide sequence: TGTGCCACGGGACAGGGGGCAATAGATACGCAGTATTTT. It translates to CATGQGAIDTQYF.

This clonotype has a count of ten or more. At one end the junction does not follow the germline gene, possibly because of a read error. The CDR3 sequence: CASSLAGTGSQPQHF. Here the CDR3 DNA reads TGTGCCAGCAGCCTAGCAGGGACAGGATCTCAGCCCCAGCATTTT. The chain has TRBV7-9 and TRBJ1-5; 8 nucleotides line up with TRBD1. The germline V gene has CDR1 SEHNR and CDR2 FQNEAQ (reference sequence). The CDR3 contains 15 residues.

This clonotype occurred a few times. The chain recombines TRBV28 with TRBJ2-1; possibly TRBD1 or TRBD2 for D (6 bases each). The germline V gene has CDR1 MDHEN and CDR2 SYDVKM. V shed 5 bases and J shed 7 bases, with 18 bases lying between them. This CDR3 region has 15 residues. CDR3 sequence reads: CASSTPRGGRNEQFF. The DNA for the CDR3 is TGTGCCAGCAGTACCCCGAGAGGGGGGCGGAATGAGCAGTTCTTC.

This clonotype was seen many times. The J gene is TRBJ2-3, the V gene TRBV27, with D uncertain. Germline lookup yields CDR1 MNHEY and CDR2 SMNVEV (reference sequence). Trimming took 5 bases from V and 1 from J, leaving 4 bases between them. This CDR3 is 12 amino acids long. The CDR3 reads CASSTRTDTQYF. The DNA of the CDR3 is TGTGCCAGCAGTACACGCACAGATACGCAGTATTTT.

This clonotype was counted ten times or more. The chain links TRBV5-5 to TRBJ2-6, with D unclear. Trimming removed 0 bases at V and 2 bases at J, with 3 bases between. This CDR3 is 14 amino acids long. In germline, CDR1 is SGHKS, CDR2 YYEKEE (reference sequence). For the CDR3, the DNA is TGTGCCAGCAGCTTGGCGGCTGGGGCCAACGTCCTGACTTTC. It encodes CASSLAAGANVLTF.

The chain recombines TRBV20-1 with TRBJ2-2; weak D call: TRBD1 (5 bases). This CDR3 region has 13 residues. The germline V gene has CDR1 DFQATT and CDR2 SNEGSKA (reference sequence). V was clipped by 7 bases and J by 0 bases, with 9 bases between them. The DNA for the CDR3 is TGCAGTGTCCCGACAGCGAACACCGGGGAGCTGTTTTTT. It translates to CSVPTANTGELFF.